This T cell receptor (beta chain) was sequenced for a study of CD8+CD57+ T cells in acquired aplastic anemia. The CDR3 is made up of 17 amino acids. With 3 bases clipped from V and 9 bases from J, the junction kept 14 bases outside the gene matches. Germline assignment: CDR1 ENHRY and CDR2 SYGVKD. CDR3 and TCR beta VDJ profiling relied on genomic DNA as the template. In TCRdb, the reads were re-called with MiXCR into one record per CDR3 protein. This sample has roughly 150,000 distinct CDR3 sequences; just under 45% occur once, and the top ten carry under 1.2%. For this clonotype: Antigen: not known.

Study-wide findings and caveats: Sharing between patients and controls was observed for about 27 CD8+ CDR3 sequences.

Sequencing used sorted CD4+, CD8+, or CD8+CD57+ T cells (not recorded which) from PBMCs. This TCR was recovered from a human donor in good health. The chain recombines TRBV10-3 with TRBJ2-1; 10 nucleotides align to TRBD2. In nucleotides, the CDR3 is TGTGCCATCAGTGATTCGAATACTAGCGGGAATTGGGTTGAGCAGTTCTTC. Its translation: CAISDSNTSGNWVEQFF.